This T cell receptor beta chain was retrieved from a study of control samples from healthy donors and cancer patients. The CDR3 contains 17 residues. The repertoire was sequenced with immunoSEQ multiplex PCR; TCRdb's copy has only in-frame clones and lacks some. This sample has over 15,000 clones; roughly 91% occur once, and the top ten carry 32%. The specimen sequenced was PBMCs. The TCR sequence derives from a man aged 60 to 69 with head and neck cancer. The chain combines TRBV21-1 with TRBJ1-1. TRBV21-1 is shown as a pseudogene. CDR3 nucleotide sequence: TGTGCCAGCAGCAATATTAGGCCGCACCTCATGAACACTGAAGCTTTCTTT. It specifies CASSNIRPHLMNTEAFF.